The rows below give T cell receptor beta chains drawn from one sample of a study of PD-1 blockade in classical Hodgkin lymphoma. Clones were sequenced by immunoSEQ multiplex PCR, and TCRdb holds only the in-frame ones, with some missing. The data hold over 20,000 clones, with roughly 73% observed a single time. This sample comprised peripheral blood mononuclear cells (PBMCs), obtained before the second cycle of nivolumab. The receptor source for this set is a human donor with classical Hodgkin lymphoma. Both conserved end residues are trimmed from each CDR3.

cdr3_aa j_call v_call
AISAGTGTNYGYT TRBJ1-2 TRBV10-3
ASSEAVGTVFQPQH TRBJ1-5 TRBV2
ASSFTGGETEAF TRBJ1-1 TRBV5-1
ASSLAGSTDTQY TRBJ2-3 TRBV5-4
ASSLVSSGGYNEQF TRBJ2-1 TRBV5-1
ASSGAGVGETQY TRBJ2-5 TRBV6-1
SVAGLAGFTDTQY TRBJ2-3 TRBV29-1
ASSPRWLTDTGELF - TRBV4-1
AISATAGTLSAGANVLT TRBJ2-6 TRBV10-3
ASSPTGGSLETQY TRBJ2-5 TRBV7-6
ASSFWAGATYNEQF TRBJ2-1 TRBV5-6
ASSRRLGTGGINEQF TRBJ2-1 TRBV7-2
ASSEFRRRADTEAF TRBJ1-1 TRBV25-1
ASSLTRDTEAF TRBJ1-1 TRBV4-1
ASSLNWDTYEQY TRBJ2-7 TRBV7-2
ASSLFSSYEQY TRBJ2-7 TRBV27
ASTGRHEQY TRBJ2-7 TRBV6-1
ASSLAGLGSPSNEQF TRBJ2-1 TRBV28
ASSSPAGGAYEQY TRBJ2-7 TRBV4-1
ASSHALAAGSYEQY TRBJ2-7 TRBV4-1
ASSRGELGNQPQH TRBJ1-5 TRBV2
ASRSGQHPYNEQF TRBJ2-1 TRBV19
ASSLPYRGPNTEAF TRBJ1-1 TRBV5-1
ASSRNREDTEAF TRBJ1-1 TRBV27
ASSLWTAGRAGANVLT TRBJ2-6 TRBV28
ASSPGTSGNGEQF TRBJ2-1 TRBV28
AISESPVDPSTDTQY TRBJ2-3 TRBV10-3
ASSQTMGYNEQF TRBJ2-1 TRBV11-2
ATSRVVGAIGEQY TRBJ2-7 TRBV15
ASSFREGPFYGYT TRBJ1-2 TRBV5-8
ASTPTRSADTQY TRBJ2-3 TRBV19
ASSPGTSNYEQY TRBJ2-7 TRBV18
VRSSPAAVNNEQF TRBJ2-1 TRBV7-5
ASSLSGSRSYEQY TRBJ2-7 TRBV7-2
ASASFNEQF TRBJ2-1 TRBV9
ASSLLQGANGYT TRBJ1-2 TRBV11-2
ASSFLMGTGELF TRBJ2-2 TRBV11-2
ASTRGGVGTDTQY TRBJ2-3 TRBV7-2
ASSIGGTGELF TRBJ2-2 TRBV19